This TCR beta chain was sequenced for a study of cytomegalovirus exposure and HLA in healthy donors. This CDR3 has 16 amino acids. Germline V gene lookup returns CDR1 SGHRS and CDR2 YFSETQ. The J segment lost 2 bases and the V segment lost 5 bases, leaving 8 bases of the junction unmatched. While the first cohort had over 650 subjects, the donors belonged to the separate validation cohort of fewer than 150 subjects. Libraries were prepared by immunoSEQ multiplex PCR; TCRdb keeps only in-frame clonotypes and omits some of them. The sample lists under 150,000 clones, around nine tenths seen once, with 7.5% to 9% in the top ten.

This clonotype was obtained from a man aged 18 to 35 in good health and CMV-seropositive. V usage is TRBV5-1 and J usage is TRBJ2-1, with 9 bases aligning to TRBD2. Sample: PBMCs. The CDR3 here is CASRVSGRIPYNEQFF. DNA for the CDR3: TGCGCCAGCAGGGTAAGCGGGAGGATTCCCTACAATGAGCAGTTCTTC.